The rows below give T cell receptor beta chains drawn from one sample of a study of tumor and adjacent non-tumor tissue in lung cancer. One entry per CDR3 protein, called by TCRdb with MiXCR from the multiplex PCR reads. In the table there are roughly 200,000 distinct CDR3 sequences, roughly 70% of which are singletons. The sequencing input was lung tumor tissue. The receptors derive from a man in his 60s with non-small cell lung cancer. The conserved cysteine and the conserved F or W are not part of the CDR3 here. A clone size is listed for some rows: how often the clone was seen (once, few, many), or a class if it is expanded.

>.|TRBJ2-5|TRBV11-1
ACTPNWDSETQY
>.|TRBJ2-1|TRBV20-1
SAQSVRQSAGGPGDEQF
>.|TRBJ1-2|TRBV29-1
SAVGIGYGYT
>.|TRBJ2-7|TRBV6-1
ASSVISPSYEQY
>.|TRBJ1-1|TRBV20-1
SARKGVMNTEAS
>many|TRBJ1-5|TRBV4-2
ASSQEPRVSNQPQH
>.|TRBJ1-1|TRBV29-1
SVVTGRNTEAF
>.|TRBJ2-5|TRBV20-1
SAKTGGKKETQY
>.|TRBJ2-5|TRBV4-3
VSSQQKSTGEIQY
>.|TRBJ1-1|TRBV20-1
SANGIGLSEAF
>.|TRBJ1-1|TRBV5-1
ASSLLDRDTEAF
>.|.|TRBV20-1
SASLTGESNQSQY
>.|TRBJ2-3|TRBV6-5
TSSYPARGTADTQY
>many|TRBJ1-4|TRBV20-1
SASGGTGNEKLF
>.|TRBJ2-7|TRBV20-1
STRDLYKQY
>.|TRBJ2-3|TRBV20-1
SLSGITDTQY
>.|TRBJ2-1|TRBV11-3
ATSSFGGSYYNEQF
>few|TRBJ2-4|TRBV20-1
SAPDRAKNFQY
>.|TRBJ2-5|TRBV20-1
SARPFPLGLVVETQY
>.|TRBJ2-3|TRBV7-9
ASSLGAANTVTQY
>.|TRBJ2-1|TRBV20-1
SAQRGGGFDEQF
>.|TRBJ2-1|TRBV20-1
NALELASSYNEQF
>many|TRBJ2-1|TRBV6-1
ASSQTSGNNEQF
>.|TRBJ2-7|TRBV28
GSSLPEDEQY
>.|TRBJ2-1|TRBV11-1
ASSLPPLAGGNNEQF
>.|TRBJ2-3|TRBV6-6
VSNYPEARYTDAQY
>.|TRBJ2-1|TRBV4-3
ASSQVIAGGSLDEQF
>.|TRBJ1-1|TRBV5-6
ASSWVRPYTEAF
>.|TRBJ2-3|TRBV20-1
SALRTDTQY
>.|TRBJ2-7|TRBV12-3/TRBV12-4
ASRERDIGEQC
>.|TRBJ2-5|TRBV10-3
AISPSAIGGETQY
>once|TRBJ2-6|TRBV11-2
ACSFGTGSGANVLT
>.|TRBJ1-4|TRBV20-1
SVRDFGGMANEKLF
>.|TRBJ1-1|TRBV28
ASSFGKRGRRNTEAF
>once|TRBJ2-3|TRBV3-1
ASSPLAGGFSTDTQY
>.|TRBJ2-3|TRBV7-2
ASSLALHFTDMQY
>.|TRBJ2-7|TRBV20-1
SARRQGYDQY
>.|TRBJ1-1|TRBV6-5
ASSYYGTGISAAF
>many|TRBJ2-1|TRBV12-3/TRBV12-4
ASSPLAGAHYNEQF
>.|TRBJ2-1|TRBV6-2/TRBV6-3
ASTDRNLYNEQL
>.|TRBJ1-1|TRBV10-1
ASRFGYRLSKGNTEAF
>.|TRBJ1-1|TRBV11-3
ASSLRGANTGAF
>.|TRBJ1-1|TRBV4-3
ASSQDHSQSNNEAF
>.|TRBJ2-3|TRBV20-1
SGTSGNDTQY
>.|TRBJ2-5|TRBV6-5
TSSDTWTARAQY
>many|TRBJ1-1|TRBV4-1
ASSPWSDTEAF
>many|TRBJ2-5|TRBV5-6
ASSFDTGETQY
>.|TRBJ2-1|TRBV5-4
ASSLAVGQGTNEQF